The 8 T cell receptor beta chains below come from one sample, sequenced in a study of CD8 T cells in Susac syndrome. cDNA came from approximately 0.5 to 1 ug RNA primed by random hexamers. TCRdb re-analysed the immunoSEQ multiplex PCR reads in MiXCR, keeping a single row per CDR3 protein. Of around 200,000 distinct CDR3 sequences listed, roughly 94% are singletons. The source material was CD4+ T cells from PBMCs. These receptor sequences come from a human donor with multiple sclerosis.

The chain links TRBV6-1 to TRBJ1-2; D gene unclear. The CDR3 loop spans 16 amino acids. The V end lost 1 base, the J end lost 5 bases, and 17 bases lay between the germline ends. CDR1 is MNHNS, CDR2 SASEGT, per germline. The CDR3 DNA is TGTGCCAGCAGTGAAGGTTATGCAGGCGCGGGGTATGGCTACACCTTC. It specifies CASSEGYAGAGYGYTF.

The V gene is TRBV6-1, the J gene TRBJ1-2, with 11 bases fitting TRBD1. Trimming cost V 6 bases and J 3 bases; bases outside gene matches: 9. CDR3 length: 16 residues. Germline loops: CDR1 MNHNS, CDR2 SASEGT. CDR3 nucleotides: TGTGCCAGCAGGGACAGGGGGCGCAGAGTGGACTATGGCTACACCTTC. Translating it yields CASRDRGRRVDYGYTF.

The chain has TRBV30 and TRBJ1-1, with D uncertain. This CDR3 is built from 13 residues. V gave up 1 base and J gave up 1 base, with 7 bases separating them. The V gene's germline CDR1 is GTSNPN and CDR2 SVGIG (reference sequence). The CDR3 loop is CAWSALGNTEAFF. DNA of the CDR3: TGTGCCTGGAGTGCTCTGGGGAACACTGAAGCTTTCTTT.

The chain joins TRBV7-2 to TRBJ2-5; 10 bases agree with TRBD1. With V trimmed by 5 bases and J by 4 bases, 7 bases remained unmatched. Germline V lookup: CDR1 SGHTA, CDR2 FQGNSA. The CDR3 has 15 residues. CDR3 protein: CASSPTGTGVETQYF. In nucleotides, the CDR3 is TGTGCCAGCAGCCCAACCGGGACAGGGGTAGAGACCCAGTACTTC. Drawing the rest from reference TRBV7-2 and TRBJ2-5, the complete variable domain is GAGVSQSPSNKVTEKGKDVELRCDPISGHTALYWYRQSLGQGLEFLIYFQGNSAPDKSGLPSDRFSAERTGGSVSTLTIQRTQQEDSAVYLCASSPTGTGVETQYFGPGTRLLVL.

This chain uses TRBV20-1 with TRBJ2-2, with D possibly TRBD1 on 6 matching bases. V dropped 4 bases and J dropped 4 bases, with 16 bases sitting between them. In germline, CDR1 is DFQATT, CDR2 SNEGSKA (reference sequence). The CDR3 is made up of 15 amino acids. The DNA for the CDR3 is TGCAGTGCTACCATCAGGTCAGGGGCCACCGGGGAGCTGTTTTTT. It encodes CSATIRSGATGELFF.

The chain is built from TRBV20-1 and TRBJ2-3; D perhaps matches TRBD2 (6 bases). This CDR3 comprises 13 residues. Germline values: CDR1 DFQATT, CDR2 SNEGSKA (reference sequence). The CDR3 region is CSSFGGFRDTQYF. CDR3 coding DNA: TGCAGCTCGTTTGGAGGGTTTAGGGATACGCAGTATTTT.

This chain uses TRBV15 with TRBJ2-2; 7 positions match TRBD1. This CDR3 is 15 amino acids long. Trimming removed 1 base from V and 5 bases from J; junction bases left unmatched: 4. CDR1 is LNHNV and CDR2 is YYDKDF in the germline V gene (reference sequence). CDR3 region: CATSRGRGQTGELFF. The CDR3 nucleotides are TGTGCCACCAGCAGAGGAAGGGGACAGACCGGGGAGCTGTTTTTT. The variable domain in full, completed from reference TRBV15 and TRBJ2-2, reads DAMVIQNPRYQVTQFGKPVTLSCSQTLNHNVMYWYQQKSSQAPKLLFHYYDKDFNNEADTPDNFQSRRPNTSFCFLDIRSPGLGDTAMYLCATSRGRGQTGELFFGEGSRLTVL.

The rearrangement uses TRBV9 and TRBJ1-1, with D maybe TRBD1 (5 bases). With 4 bases removed from V and 1 base from J, the gap between germline ends came to 20 bases. CDR1 and CDR2 (germline): SGDLS, YYNGEE. This CDR3 contains 17 residues. CDR3 sequence: CASSPSIWAGPNTEAFF. The CDR3 region has the DNA TGTGCCAGCAGCCCTTCGATATGGGCAGGGCCGAACACTGAAGCTTTCTTT.